The present TCR beta chain was sequenced within a study of shared clonotypes between healthy human individuals. In germline, CDR1 is SGHTA, CDR2 FQGNSA. V was trimmed by 5 bases and J by 4 bases, leaving 18 bases between them. The length of the CDR3 is 16 residues. Sequenced by immunoSEQ multiplex PCR; TCRdb stores in-frame clones only, minus some. The table has about 230,000 clones, 50% to 80% seen once. The sequencing input was memory CD4+ T cells sorted from blood. Subset denoted: CD45RA-negative fraction. The sequence came from a man aged 25-45 years in good health. The chain recombines TRBV7-2 with TRBJ2-1; TRBD1 or TRBD2 may be the D gene (7 bases each). This CDR3 is CASSPRGGQRYNEQFF. The CDR3 coding sequence is TGTGCCAGCAGCCCTAGGGGGGGACAGAGGTACAATGAGCAGTTCTTC. The full variable domain, in which reference TRBV7-2 and TRBJ2-1 provide the parts outside the CDR3, is GAGVSQSPSNKVTEKGKDVELRCDPISGHTALYWYRQSLGQGLEFLIYFQGNSAPDKSGLPSDRFSAERTGGSVSTLTIQRTQQEDSAVYLCASSPRGGQRYNEQFFGPGTRLTVL.